A single sample is the source of the 8 T cell receptor beta chains below, sequenced in a study of shared clonotypes between healthy human individuals (TCRdb year 2020). The library relied on the immunoSEQ multiplex PCR assay. TCRdb obtained this table from immuneACCESS and retained in-frame rearrangements with V and J assigned. These tables miss some clones; where compared with another copy, unresolved V genes account for less than half of the shortfall, and the remainder is unexplained. The sample table shows some 2.1 million clones, and roughly 96% are seen once. The ten top clones hold 0.1% to 0.15% of the sample. The sequenced sample was naive CD4+ T cells sorted from blood. The meaning of the sample's cell subset or site label: CD45RA+ positively selected. These receptors were collected from a young man in good health.

This clone was detected once. This sample includes further DNA sequences coding for the same CDR3. This chain connects TRBV4-1 to TRBJ1-2, with TRBD1 identical over 9 bases. Per germline, CDR1 MGHRA and CDR2 YSYEKL. The V segment lost 1 base and the J segment 4 bases; nucleotides outside the gene matches: 4. The CDR3 spans 15 residues. The CDR3 protein is CASSQVPGQGYGYTF. Here the CDR3 DNA reads TGCGCCAGCAGCCAAGTACCGGGACAGGGCTATGGCTACACCTTC.

The J gene is TRBJ1-2, the V gene TRBV10-2, with D possibly being TRBD1 (5 bases). Germline V gene lookup returns CDR1 WSHSY and CDR2 SAAADI. This CDR3 spans 17 amino acids. Trimming removed 8 bases from V and 3 bases from J, with 25 bases in between. CDR3 sequence reads: CASWRMVVPDSHYGYTF. The CDR3 DNA is TGCGCCAGCTGGAGGATGGTGGTCCCCGACAGTCACTATGGCTACACCTTC.

The J gene is TRBJ1-2, the V gene TRBV5-4; 7 bases are shared with TRBD1. Trimming took 1 base from V and 0 from J; bases not matched to a gene: 3. CDR1 is SGHNT and CDR2 is YYREEE in the germline V gene (reference sequence). The CDR3 has 15 residues. CDR3: CASSLLTGTNYGYTF. Written as DNA, the CDR3 is TGTGCCAGCAGCTTGTTGACAGGGACTAACTATGGCTACACCTTC.

This chain links TRBV7-9 with TRBJ1-2, with D perhaps matching TRBD1 (5 bases). The CDR3 spans 13 residues. Germline assignment: CDR1 SEHNR and CDR2 FQNEAQ (reference sequence). Deletions cut 1 base from V and 8 bases from J, with 11 bases between. The CDR3 loop is CASSLVPDIGYTF. The DNA of the CDR3 is TGTGCCAGCAGCTTAGTTCCGGACATCGGCTACACCTTC.

The count of this clone is one. The chain has TRBV11-2 and TRBJ2-1; 14 nucleotides line up with TRBD2. Germline lookup yields CDR1 SGHAT and CDR2 FQNNGV. V lost 5 bases to trimming and J lost 7 bases; unmatched junction nucleotides: 10. This CDR3 comprises 17 residues. The CDR3 sequence: CASSAAGTSGSLNEQFF. CDR3 in DNA: TGTGCCAGCAGCGCAGCCGGGACTAGCGGGAGTCTTAATGAGCAGTTCTTC. The variable domain in full, completed from reference TRBV11-2 and TRBJ2-1, reads EAGVAQSPRYKIIEKRQSVAFWCNPISGHATLYWYQQILGQGPKLLIQFQNNGVVDDSQLPKDRFSAERLKGVDSTLKIQPAKLEDSAVYLCASSAAGTSGSLNEQFFGPGTRLTVL.

The chain links TRBV7-6 to TRBJ2-2, with TRBD2 identical over 13 bases. The CDR3 sequence is 20 residues long. Germline-derived CDR1 and CDR2 are SGHVS and FNYEAQ. J lost 10 bases, V lost 3 bases, and 20 bases had no gene match. The CDR3 DNA reads as TGTGCCAGCAGCTTGGTGATGAAACTAGCGGGAGGGCCTAATTTTCCGGAGCTGTTTTTT. Translation: CASSLVMKLAGGPNFPELFF.

This rearrangement joins TRBV11-2 to TRBJ2-5, with no clear D. The CDR3 has 14 amino acids. V was trimmed by 5 bases and J by 4 bases, leaving 14 bases between them. The germline V gene encodes CDR1 SGHAT and CDR2 FQNNGV. CDR3 DNA sequence: TGTGCCAGCAGCAGACGACCCGTAGGAGAGACCCAGTACTTC. It translates to CASSRRPVGETQYF.

The V gene is TRBV10-3, the J gene TRBJ2-5; 9 nucleotides agree with TRBD1. Germline trimming cut 3 bases from V and 3 bases from J; bases unmatched to any gene: 5. Germline lookup yields CDR1 ENHRY and CDR2 SYGVKD. This CDR3 is 15 amino acids long. The CDR3 reads CAISEEGTGKETQYF. DNA of the CDR3: TGTGCCATCAGTGAAGAGGGGACAGGGAAAGAGACCCAGTACTTC.